Listed here are 5 T cell receptor beta chains from one sample, sequenced in a study of shared clonotypes between healthy human individuals. Repertoires were generated with immunoSEQ multiplex PCR, while TCRdb's copy carries only in-frame clones and drops some. The table shows around 990,000 clones, with roughly 77% occurring only once. The sample was memory CD4+ T cells from PBMCs. Stated subset: CD45RA-negative fraction. Source of these receptors: a man in his late teens or twenties in good health. Some clones in this sample may be carry-over from other donors' samples.

The chain combines TRBV28 with TRBJ2-4, with D perhaps matching TRBD1 (7 bases). Germline CDR1 and CDR2: MDHEN and SYDVKM. V lost 10 bases and J lost 4, with 17 bases in between. This CDR3 spans 14 amino acids. CDR3 region: CATEGAGGKNIQYF. CDR3 in DNA: TGTGCCACGGAGGGGGCAGGGGGTAAAAACATTCAGTACTTC.

The rearrangement uses TRBV4-2 and TRBJ2-7, with D possibly matching TRBD2 (5 bases). The CDR3 has 15 residues. Looked up from germline, CDR1 is LGHNA and CDR2 is YNFKEQ. V gave up 0 bases and J gave up 6 bases, with 15 bases separating them. The CDR3 region has the DNA TGTGCCAGCAGCCAAGATCTAGGGCGGGTTCGCGAGCAGTACTTC. Translated, it gives CASSQDLGRVREQYF.

The chain combines TRBV29-1 with TRBJ2-2, with unresolved D. Germline V CDR1 and CDR2: SQVTM, ANQGSEA. The V gene lost 7 bases and the J gene lost 7 bases, with 10 bases spanning the gap. This CDR3 region has 11 residues. CDR3 residues: CSAHRGGELFF. The CDR3 DNA reads as TGCAGCGCACATCGCGGCGGGGAGCTGTTTTTT.

This clone was counted only a few times. The rearrangement uses TRBV10-1 and TRBJ1-3; D not resolved. V was pared by 0 bases and J by 0 bases, with 3 bases between. From germline, CDR1 is WNHNN and CDR2 SYGVQD (reference sequence). This CDR3 has 14 amino acids. CDR3 coding DNA: TGCGCCAGCAGTGAGTCCCTCTCTGGAAACACCATATATTTT. It yields the protein CASSESLSGNTIYF.

This clone was picked up one time. This chain joins TRBV7-2 and TRBJ1-3; 9 nucleotides line up with TRBD1. The ends lost 1 base at V and 4 bases at J; junction bases unmatched: 8. The V gene's germline CDR1 is SGHTA and CDR2 FQGNSA. CDR3 length: 17 residues. This CDR3 is CASSLGHRQGDGNTIYF. CDR3 bases: TGTGCCAGCAGCTTAGGACACCGACAGGGGGACGGAAACACCATATATTTT.